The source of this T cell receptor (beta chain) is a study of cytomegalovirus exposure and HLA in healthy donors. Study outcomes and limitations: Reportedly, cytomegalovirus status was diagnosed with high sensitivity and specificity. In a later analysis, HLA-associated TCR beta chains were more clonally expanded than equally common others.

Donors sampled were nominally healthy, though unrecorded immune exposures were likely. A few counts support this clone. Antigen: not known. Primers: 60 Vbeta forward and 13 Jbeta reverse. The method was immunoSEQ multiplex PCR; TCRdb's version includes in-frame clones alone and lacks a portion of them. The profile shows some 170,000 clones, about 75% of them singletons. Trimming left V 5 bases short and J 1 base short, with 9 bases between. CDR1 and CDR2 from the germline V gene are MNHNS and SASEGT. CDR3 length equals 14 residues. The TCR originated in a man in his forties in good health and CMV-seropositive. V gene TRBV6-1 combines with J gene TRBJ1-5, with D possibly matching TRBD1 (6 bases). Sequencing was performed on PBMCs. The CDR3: CASSYRGSNQPQHF. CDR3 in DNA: TGTGCCAGCAGTTATAGGGGGAGCAATCAGCCCCAGCATTTT.